Listed below are T cell receptor beta chains from one sample, sequenced in a study of identical twins. TCRdb called the 5' RACE reads again in MiXCR, with one record for every CDR3 protein. The data show 460,000 or so distinct CDR3 sequences, with approximately 15% seen just once and more than 0.5% held by the top ten. These data were likewise used in another study, on yellow fever vaccine responses in identical twins.

Source material: CD4+ T cells sorted from blood. These receptors all come from a young woman in good health. Both conserved end residues are part of each CDR3. The D gene is left open where the match is weak. For some rows the clone size is stated as once, few or many, or as a class when expanded; others skip it.

abundance,v_gene,len,j_gene,d_gene,CDR3nt,CDR3aa
few,TRBV12-3/TRBV12-4,15,TRBJ2-2,.,TGTGCCAGCAGACCCCGGGCGAGGAACACCGGGGAGCTGTTTTTT,CASRPRARNTGELFF
few,TRBV20-1,13,TRBJ2-1,.,TGCAGTGCTGGGACTGTGCTGTACAATGAGCAGTTCTTC,CSAGTVLYNEQFF
many,TRBV3-1,15,TRBJ2-1,TRBD1,TGTGCCAGCAGCCGCGCGGGACAGGCACTAAATGAGCAGTTCTTC,CASSRAGQALNEQFF
.,TRBV7-9,14,TRBJ2-2,.,TGTGCCAGCAGCCTCTTGTCGAATGCCGGGGAGCTGTTTTTT,CASSLLSNAGELFF
many,TRBV12-3/TRBV12-4,14,TRBJ2-7,.,TGTGCCAGCAGTTTATTACAGGGATCCTACGAGCAGTACTTC,CASSLLQGSYEQYF
.,TRBV27,15,TRBJ1-6,.,TGTGCCAGCGGGCTAGGGGTAAACTATAATTCACCCCTCCACTTT,CASGLGVNYNSPLHF
few,TRBV20-1,16,TRBJ2-1,.,TGCAGTGCTAGAATCGCGCCACCCAAAACCTACAATGAGCAGTTCTTC,CSARIAPPKTYNEQFF
many,TRBV29-1,13,TRBJ2-5,.,TGCAGCGTAAGAAGGACAGCACAAGAGACCCAGTACTTC,CSVRRTAQETQYF
.,TRBV7-3,14,TRBJ2-3,.,TGTGCCAGCAGCAACGGCGGGTTGGGGGGTACGCAGTATTTT,CASSNGGLGGTQYF
few,TRBV7-9,16,TRBJ2-1,.,TGTGCCAGCAGCTTAGAGGGGACGCCCTCCTACAATGAGCAGTTCTTC,CASSLEGTPSYNEQFF
many,TRBV12-3/TRBV12-4,15,TRBJ2-1,TRBD2,TGTGCCAGCAGTTTAGGTGGCGGGGGGGGAACTGAGCAGTTCTTC,CASSLGGGGGTEQFF
.,TRBV5-1,16,TRBJ2-3,TRBD2,TGCGCCAGCAGCTTCTTCACTAGCGGGGGCACAGATACGCAGTATTTT,CASSFFTSGGTDTQYF
.,TRBV6-2/TRBV6-3,16,TRBJ2-3,.,TGTGCCAGCAGATCCGGTCCAACTACCCGCACAGATACGCAGTATTTT,CASRSGPTTRTDTQYF
.,TRBV4-2,13,TRBJ2-1,TRBD2,TGTGCCAGCAGCCAAGACTTGGGGGGGAGAGAGTTCTTC,CASSQDLGGREFF
.,TRBV18,12,TRBJ1-4,.,TGTGCCAGCTCACCTGTGAGCGGAAAACTGTTTTTT,CASSPVSGKLFF
.,TRBV5-1,18,TRBJ1-2,.,TGCGCCAGCAGCTTGGAGCCGGGCTTCCCTAACCGGGGCTATGGCTACACCTTC,CASSLEPGFPNRGYGYTF
.,TRBV10-3,15,TRBJ1-5,.,TGTGCCATCAGTGAGTCAGGGGACCTCAATCAGCCCCAGCATTTT,CAISESGDLNQPQHF
few,TRBV6-5,17,TRBJ2-2,TRBD2,TGTGCCAGCAGTTACTCGGGGTCAGCGGGAGAGGGCGGGGAGCTGTTTTTT,CASSYSGSAGEGGELFF
.,TRBV7-8,16,TRBJ2-6,.,TGTGCCAGCAGCTCTGAGGACTGGGCGGGGGCCAACGTCCTGACTTTC,CASSSEDWAGANVLTF
few,TRBV20-1,10,TRBJ2-3,.,TGCAGTGGGAGAGAGGATACGCAGTATTTT,CSGREDTQYF
.,TRBV12-3/TRBV12-4,14,TRBJ2-5,.,TGTGCCAGCAGTTTAGCAGGGACCGTGGAGACCCAGTACTTC,CASSLAGTVETQYF
.,TRBV19,13,TRBJ1-1,.,TGTGCCAGTAGTAGTGAAGTCATCACTGAAGCTTTCTTT,CASSSEVITEAFF
.,TRBV4-2,13,TRBJ2-1,TRBD1,TGTGCCAGCTCAGGGGACAGGGACGATGAGCAGTTCTTC,CASSGDRDDEQFF
few,TRBV28,16,TRBJ1-2,TRBD1,TGTGCCAGCAGTTTAGCGCCCGACAGGGCCCCTTATGGCTACACCTTC,CASSLAPDRAPYGYTF
few,TRBV20-1,15,TRBJ2-5,TRBD2,TGCAGTGCCCTAGATCGGACTAGCGGGAGTGAGACCCAGTACTTC,CSALDRTSGSETQYF
many,TRBV11-2,15,TRBJ2-2,TRBD2,TGTGCCAGCAGCCCGGGACTAGCTGACACCGGGGAGCTGTTTTTT,CASSPGLADTGELFF
few,TRBV30,14,TRBJ2-7,.,TGTGCCTGGAGTAGGGGACCGGGGATGTACGAGCAGTACTTC,CAWSRGPGMYEQYF
.,TRBV20-1,15,TRBJ1-5,.,TGCAGTGCTTCAAGGGCAGGGCGTAGCAATCAGCCCCAGCATTTT,CSASRAGRSNQPQHF
.,TRBV11-2,15,TRBJ1-2,TRBD1,TGTGCCAGCACCCCTAAACAGGGGGAGGTCTATGGCTACACCTTC,CASTPKQGEVYGYTF
few,TRBV20-1,15,TRBJ2-1,TRBD2,TGCAGTGCTAGCCGTCTAGCGGGAGGTTACAATGAGCAGTTCTTC,CSASRLAGGYNEQFF
.,TRBV5-1,15,TRBJ2-1,TRBD1,TGCGCCAGCAGCTTGCAGGACAGGGTCGTGAATGAGCAGTTCTTC,CASSLQDRVVNEQFF
many,TRBV10-3,12,TRBJ2-5,TRBD2,TGTGCCATCAGCAGCGGGGGAGAGACCCAGTACTTC,CAISSGGETQYF
many,TRBV3-1,14,TRBJ1-5,TRBD1,TGTGCCAGCAGCCCGTCGACAGGGTGGCAGCCCCAGCATTTT,CASSPSTGWQPQHF
.,TRBV5-1,15,TRBJ2-7,TRBD2,TGCGCCAGCAGCTTGGGCAGCGGGGGGGATTTCGAGCAGTACTTC,CASSLGSGGDFEQYF
.,TRBV5-1,16,TRBJ2-3,TRBD2,TGCGCCAGCAGCTTAGGATCTAGCGGGGGCACAGATACGCAGTATTTT,CASSLGSSGGTDTQYF